The clone carrying this TCR beta chain has more than one count but fewer than ten. The data stem from a study of T cells after yellow fever vaccination. Study at large: CD3, CD45RA, CCR7 and CD95 defined the sorted EM, EMRA, CM and Tscm memory subsets. General study results and limits: Peak timing came faster in the weaker secondary response, day 5 versus 15. Some clonotypes, a small share, were shared between CD4 and CD8 compartments. Most primary-vaccination clones reappeared after the booster (about 96% CD4, about 90% CD8).

TCRdb passed the 5' RACE reads through MiXCR, listing each CDR3 protein once. The sample includes some 27,000 distinct CDR3 sequences, around 5.8% of them seen just once. The sequences come from PBMCs, either bulk or a sorted T-cell subset (CD4+, CD8+, memory, or dextramer-sorted; not recorded which), collected on the day of the yellow fever booster vaccination. The source of this sequence is a man aged 30 to 39 who received the YFV17D yellow fever vaccine.

In DNA form, the CDR3 reads TGTGCCAGCAGCCAAGGGACCGCTAGCGGGAGACGTTTTAATGAGCAGTTCTTC. Protein: CASSQGTASGRRFNEQFF. The genes are TRBV3-1 and TRBJ2-1, with 10 bases that match TRBD2. The trim removed 1 base at V and 7 bases at J, leaving 13 bases unmatched. Germline loops: CDR1 LGHDT, CDR2 YNNKEL (reference sequence). This CDR3 comprises 18 residues.